These 22 T cell receptor beta chains came from one sample sequenced in a study of cytomegalovirus exposure and HLA in healthy donors (dated by TCRdb to the late 2010s). The library was obtained by the immunoSEQ multiplex PCR assay. The multiplex PCR relied on a mix of 60 forward primers for TCR Vbeta segments and 13 reverse primers for TCR Jbeta segments. Drawn from immuneACCESS, this table holds only the in-frame rearrangements with V and J called that TCRdb kept. Clones are partly lost; checked studies trace under half to an unresolved V gene and leave the rest unexplained. The sample includes roughly 98,000 clones, with roughly 80% observed a single time. Roughly 3% of the sample rests with the top ten. Input material: PBMCs. These receptors originate from a man aged 40-49 years in good health and CMV-seronegative.

This clone showed up just a few times. This same CDR3 is encoded by further DNA sequences in the sample. The chain employs TRBV5-1 and TRBJ2-7; perhaps TRBD1 as D (6 bases). The length of the CDR3 is 14 residues. Germline V gene lookup returns CDR1 SGHRS and CDR2 YFSETQ. The V end lost 0 bases, the J end lost 4 bases, and 11 bases lay between the germline ends. The CDR3 nucleotides read TGCGCCAGCAGCTTGGAAGGCAGGGGATACGAGCAGTACTTC. Its protein is CASSLEGRGYEQYF. Using reference TRBV5-1 and TRBJ2-7 for the parts outside the CDR3, the full variable domain is KAGVTQTPRYLIKTRGQQVTLSCSPISGHRSVSWYQQTPGQGLQFLFEYFSETQRNKGNFPGRFSGRQFSNSRSEMNVSTLELGDSALYLCASSLEGRGYEQYFGPGTRLTVT.

This clone was seen just once. This chain connects TRBV6-1 to TRBJ2-7; the D gene is possibly TRBD1 (6 bases). The CDR3 runs 12 residues. V was clipped by 9 bases and J by 3 bases, with 12 bases between them. Germline V lookup: CDR1 MNHNS, CDR2 SASEGT. This CDR3 is CASFTGFYEQYF. The CDR3 nucleotides are TGTGCCAGTTTTACAGGGTTCTACGAGCAGTACTTC.

This clone was observed a few times. V usage is TRBV30 and J usage is TRBJ1-1; 8 bases match TRBD1. CDR1 GTSNPN and CDR2 SVGIG come from the germline V gene (reference sequence). The CDR3 consists of 15 residues. J lost 6 bases, V lost 3 bases, and 12 bases had no gene match. The CDR3 here is CAWRRLGQGAAEAFF. In DNA, the CDR3 is TGTGCCTGGAGGCGACTTGGCCAGGGGGCCGCTGAAGCTTTCTTT.

The J gene is TRBJ2-1, the V gene TRBV6-5, with D possibly being TRBD2 (6 bases). This CDR3 comprises 14 residues. The V gene lost 2 bases and the J gene lost 6 bases, with 11 bases spanning the gap. Per the germline V gene, CDR1 is MNHEY and CDR2 is SVGAGI. The CDR3 sequence is CASSYLGTLNEQFF. Written as DNA, the CDR3 is TGTGCCAGCAGTTACCTCGGGACTCTCAATGAGCAGTTCTTC.

This clone was observed a single time. This chain joins TRBV30 and TRBJ2-7, with no clear D. CDR3 length equals 11 residues. Deletions cut 4 bases from V and 4 bases from J, with 8 bases between. The V gene's germline CDR1 is GTSNPN and CDR2 SVGIG (reference sequence). In nucleotides, the CDR3 is TGTGCCTGGATAGAAGAATACGAGCAGTACTTC. It translates to CAWIEEYEQYF.

V is TRBV5-6 and J is TRBJ2-7; 13 bases line up with TRBD2. Losses at the gene ends were 6 bases for V and 6 bases for J; bases not matched to a gene: 6. CDR1 and CDR2 (germline): SGHDT, YYEEEE. The CDR3 length is 14 residues. Here the CDR3 reads CASTPGLAGVEQYF. The DNA for the CDR3 is TGTGCCAGCACCCCCGGACTAGCGGGAGTCGAGCAGTACTTC.

This clone has a single count. This chain uses TRBV28 with TRBJ2-7; 7 bases line up with TRBD1. The CDR3 extends over 12 amino acids. CDR1 MDHEN and CDR2 SYDVKM come from the germline V gene. The ends lost 5 bases at V and 3 bases at J; junction bases unmatched: 1. Here the CDR3 DNA reads TGTGCCAGCAGTGGGGACAGCTACGAGCAGTACTTC. It encodes CASSGDSYEQYF.

The V and J genes are TRBV5-1 and TRBJ1-5; D may be TRBD1 (5 bases). Per the germline V gene, CDR1 is SGHRS and CDR2 is YFSETQ. V was trimmed by 0 bases and J by 4 bases, leaving 8 bases between them. The CDR3 is made up of 14 amino acids. The CDR3 coding sequence is TGCGCCAGCAGCTTGGACGGGGGGAATCAGCCCCAGCATTTT. Protein sequence: CASSLDGGNQPQHF.

As regards this clone: Different DNA sequences within this sample yield the same CDR3. The chain is built from TRBV7-9 and TRBJ2-7; D might be TRBD2 (6 bases). This CDR3 has 13 residues. Looked up from germline, CDR1 is SEHNR and CDR2 is FQNEAQ (reference sequence). The ends were cut back, 0 bases at V and 4 bases at J, with 7 bases in the middle. The CDR3 DNA reads TGTGCCAGCAGCTTAGCGGGAGGATACGAGCAGTACTTC. It yields the protein CASSLAGGYEQYF.

V gene TRBV6-5 combines with J gene TRBJ2-7; TRBD2 agrees at 8 bases. Trimming cost V 6 bases and J 2 bases; bases outside gene matches: 9. This CDR3 comprises 15 residues. Looked up from germline, CDR1 is MNHEY and CDR2 is SVGAGI. The CDR3 here is CASRAVLAEAYEQYF. The CDR3 DNA follows: TGTGCCAGCAGGGCGGTACTAGCGGAGGCCTACGAGCAGTACTTC.

V gene TRBV5-4 combines with J gene TRBJ1-1; D is perhaps TRBD1 (6 bases). The V and J ends lost 4 bases and 6 bases respectively, with 13 bases between them. Germline V gene lookup returns CDR1 SGHNT and CDR2 YYREEE (reference sequence). The CDR3 length is 13 residues. CDR3 region: CASSPQGTPEAFF. The CDR3 DNA reads as TGTGCCAGCAGCCCACAGGGTACCCCTGAAGCTTTCTTT.

This clone was seen just once. This chain connects TRBV19 to TRBJ1-5; 9 bases are a match to TRBD1. This CDR3 spans 16 amino acids. V lost 5 bases and J lost 0; bases outside the gene matches: 5. Looked up from germline, CDR1 is LNHDA and CDR2 is SQIVND (reference sequence). The CDR3 nucleotides are TGTGCCAGTAGTGTTATGGGACAGGGTAGCAATCAGCCCCAGCATTTT. Translated: CASSVMGQGSNQPQHF.

This clone turned up a few times. The rearrangement joins TRBV29-1 to TRBJ2-5; possible D gene TRBD1, 6 bases. Trimming cost V 7 bases and J 5 bases, with 14 bases left between them. The germline V gene encodes CDR1 SQVTM and CDR2 ANQGSEA. CDR3 length: 12 amino acids. The CDR3 DNA is TGCAGCGCCGGGACATCCGGGGAGACCCAGTACTTC. Translating it yields CSAGTSGETQYF.

V and J are TRBV7-3 and TRBJ2-1, with 9 bases that match TRBD1. Germline-derived CDR1 and CDR2 are SGHTA and FQGTGA. The J segment lost 1 base and the V segment lost 6 bases, leaving 4 bases of the junction unmatched. The CDR3 consists of 15 residues. The CDR3: CASSKQGASYNEQFF. The CDR3 coding sequence is TGTGCCAGCAGTAAACAGGGGGCATCCTACAATGAGCAGTTCTTC.

The chain combines TRBV6-5 with TRBJ1-2; D uncertain. Trimming shortened V by 6 bases and J by 0 bases, and 8 bases separated the two germline ends. The length of the CDR3 is 13 residues. CDR1 and CDR2 (germline): MNHEY, SVGAGI. CDR3 DNA sequence: TGTGCCAGCAGCCCGGGAGCTAACTATGGCTACACCTTC. Its translation: CASSPGANYGYTF.

This clone was found a few times. The chain employs TRBV10-3 and TRBJ2-1; 16 nucleotides agree with TRBD2. CDR3 length equals 16 residues. Germline assignment: CDR1 ENHRY and CDR2 SYGVKD. Unmatched junction bases numbered 3, after V lost 0 bases and J lost 10 bases. The CDR3 DNA follows: TGTGCCATCAGTGAGTCGGGACTAGCGGGAGGGGGGGAGCAGTTCTTC. This translates into CAISESGLAGGGEQFF.

This sequence joins TRBV29-1 and TRBJ1-1; D gene uncertain. The CDR3 loop spans 11 amino acids. Trimming shortened V by 7 bases and J by 6 bases, and 12 bases separated the two germline ends. The germline V gene encodes CDR1 SQVTM and CDR2 ANQGSEA. CDR3 protein: CSADRGPEAFF. The DNA for the CDR3 is TGCAGCGCCGATCGGGGTCCTGAAGCTTTCTTT.

A few counts support this clone. This chain uses TRBV6-1 with TRBJ1-2, with 8 nucleotides matching TRBD1. Looked up from germline, CDR1 is MNHNS and CDR2 is SASEGT. The CDR3 contains 14 residues. The J segment lost 8 bases and the V segment lost 6 bases, leaving 11 bases of the junction unmatched. In nucleotides, the CDR3 is TGTGCCAGCAGCTCAATACCCGGACAGGGAGGCTACACCTTC. Its protein is CASSSIPGQGGYTF.

The chain links TRBV6-1 to TRBJ2-3; 9 bases are a match to TRBD1. The CDR3 runs to 14 residues. V shed 10 bases and J 2 bases; nucleotides not matched to a gene: 7. Germline V gene lookup returns CDR1 MNHNS and CDR2 SASEGT. CDR3 DNA sequence: TGTGCCACAAAAGACAGGGGGATCACAGATACGCAGTATTTT. Protein sequence: CATKDRGITDTQYF.

The J gene is TRBJ2-5, the V gene TRBV19; the match to TRBD2 covers 8 bases. This CDR3 has 15 amino acids. CDR1 LNHDA and CDR2 SQIVND come from the germline V gene (reference sequence). After removal of 3 bases from V and 5 bases from J, the junction contained 8 bases not matched to a gene. The CDR3: CASSIAGASGETQYF. The DNA of the CDR3 is TGTGCCAGTAGTATCGCAGGGGCTAGCGGGGAGACCCAGTACTTC.

The gene calls are TRBV10-3 and TRBJ2-1; 8 bases align to TRBD1. The CDR3 length is 14 residues. CDR1 and CDR2 (germline): ENHRY, SYGVKD. CDR3 bases: TGTGCTAGCACTGGGGACAGGTACTACAATGAGCAGTTCTTC. Translating it yields CASTGDRYYNEQFF.

This clone was detected only once. The chain couples TRBV30 to TRBJ1-1; tentative D call: TRBD1 (6 bases). Per the germline V gene, CDR1 is GTSNPN and CDR2 is SVGIG (reference sequence). This CDR3 has 17 residues. V dropped 3 bases and J dropped 1 base, with 21 bases sitting between them. CDR3 sequence reads: CAWREGQLASKNTEAFF. The CDR3 DNA reads as TGTGCCTGGAGAGAAGGACAGCTTGCCTCGAAGAACACTGAAGCTTTCTTT.